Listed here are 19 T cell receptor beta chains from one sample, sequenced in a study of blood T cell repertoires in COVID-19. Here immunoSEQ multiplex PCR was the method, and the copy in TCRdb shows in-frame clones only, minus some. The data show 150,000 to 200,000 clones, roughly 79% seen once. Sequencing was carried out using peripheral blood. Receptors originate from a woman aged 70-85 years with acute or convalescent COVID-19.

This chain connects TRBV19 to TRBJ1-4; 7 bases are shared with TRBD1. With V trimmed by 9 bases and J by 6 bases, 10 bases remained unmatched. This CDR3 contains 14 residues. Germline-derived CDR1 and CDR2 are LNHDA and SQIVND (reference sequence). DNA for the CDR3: TGTGCCAGCCGCCGACAGGGCGCTGATGAAAAACTGTTTTTT. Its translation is CASRRQGADEKLFF.

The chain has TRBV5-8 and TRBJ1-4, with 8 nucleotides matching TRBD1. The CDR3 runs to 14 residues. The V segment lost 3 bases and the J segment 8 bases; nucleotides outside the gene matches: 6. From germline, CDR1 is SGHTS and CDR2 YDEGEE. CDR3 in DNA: TGTGCCAGCAGCTGGACAGGGATAGAAGAAAAACTGTTTTTT. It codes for CASSWTGIEEKLFF. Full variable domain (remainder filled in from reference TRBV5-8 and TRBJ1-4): EAGVTQSPTHLIKTRGQQATLRCSPISGHTSVYWYQQALGLGLQFLLWYDEGEERNRGNFPPRFSGRQFPNYSSELNVNALELEDSALYLCASSWTGIEEKLFFGSGTQLSVL.

CDR3 bases: TGTGCCAGCAGCTTAGGGGGCAGTCCCTACGAGCAGTACTTC. This codes for CASSLGGSPYEQYF. The V gene is TRBV7-2, the J gene TRBJ2-7; possible D gene TRBD1, 5 bases. Germline-derived CDR1 and CDR2 are SGHTA and FQGNSA. The CDR3 has 14 residues. V was trimmed by 1 base and J by 2 bases, leaving 9 bases between them. Together with reference TRBV7-2 and TRBJ2-7, the CDR3 gives the full variable domain: GAGVSQSPSNKVTEKGKDVELRCDPISGHTALYWYRQSLGQGLEFLIYFQGNSAPDKSGLPSDRFSAERTGGSVSTLTIQRTQQEDSAVYLCASSLGGSPYEQYFGPGTRLTVT.

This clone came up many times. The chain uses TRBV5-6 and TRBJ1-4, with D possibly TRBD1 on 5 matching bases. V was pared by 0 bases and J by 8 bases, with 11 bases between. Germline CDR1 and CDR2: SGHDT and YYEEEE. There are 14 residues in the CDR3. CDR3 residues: CASSLAGSTEKLFF. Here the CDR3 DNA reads TGTGCCAGCAGCTTGGCAGGGTCTACCGAAAAACTGTTTTTT.

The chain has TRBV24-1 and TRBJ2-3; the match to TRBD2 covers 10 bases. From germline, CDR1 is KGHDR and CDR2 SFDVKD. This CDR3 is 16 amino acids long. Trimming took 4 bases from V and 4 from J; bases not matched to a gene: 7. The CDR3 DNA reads TGTGCCACCAGTGAACCAGCGGGAGGGTTCGCAGATACGCAGTATTTT. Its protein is CATSEPAGGFADTQYF.

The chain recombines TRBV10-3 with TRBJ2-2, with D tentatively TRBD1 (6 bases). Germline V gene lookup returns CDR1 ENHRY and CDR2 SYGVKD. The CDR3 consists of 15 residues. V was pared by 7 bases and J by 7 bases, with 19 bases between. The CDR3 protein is CAITSGGGSSGELFF. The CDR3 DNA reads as TGTGCCATCACTTCTGGGGGCGGTAGCAGCGGGGAGCTGTTTTTT.

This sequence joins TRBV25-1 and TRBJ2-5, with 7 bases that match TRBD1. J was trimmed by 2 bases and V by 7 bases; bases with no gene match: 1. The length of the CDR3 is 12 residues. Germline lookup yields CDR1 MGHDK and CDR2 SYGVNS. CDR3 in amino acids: CASKGQQETQYF. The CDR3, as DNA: TGTGCCAGCAAGGGACAGCAAGAGACCCAGTACTTC.

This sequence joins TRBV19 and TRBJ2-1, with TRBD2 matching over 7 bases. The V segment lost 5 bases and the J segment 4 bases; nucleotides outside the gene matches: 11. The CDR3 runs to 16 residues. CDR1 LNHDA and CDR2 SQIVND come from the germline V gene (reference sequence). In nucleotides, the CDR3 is TGTGCCAGTAGTCGGGCCTTAGGCGGGAGTTACAATGAGCAGTTCTTC. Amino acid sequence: CASSRALGGSYNEQFF.

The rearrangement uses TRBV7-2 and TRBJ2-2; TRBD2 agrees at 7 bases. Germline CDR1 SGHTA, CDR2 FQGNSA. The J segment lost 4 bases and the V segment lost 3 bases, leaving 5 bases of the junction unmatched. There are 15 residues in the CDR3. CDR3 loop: CASSFRSGGTGELFF. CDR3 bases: TGTGCCAGCAGCTTCCGCTCGGGAGGCACCGGGGAGCTGTTTTTT.

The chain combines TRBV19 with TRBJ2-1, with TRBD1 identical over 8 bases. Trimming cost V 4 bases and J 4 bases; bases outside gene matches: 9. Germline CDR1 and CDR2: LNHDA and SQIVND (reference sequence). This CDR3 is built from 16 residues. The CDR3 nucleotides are TGTGCCAGTAGTAGGAAGACAGGGGCTTCGTACAATGAGCAGTTCTTC. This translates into CASSRKTGASYNEQFF.

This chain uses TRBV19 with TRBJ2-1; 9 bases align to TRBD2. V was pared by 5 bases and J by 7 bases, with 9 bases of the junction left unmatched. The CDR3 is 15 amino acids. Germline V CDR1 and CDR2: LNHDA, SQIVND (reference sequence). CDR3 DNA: TGTGCCAGTAGTTGGGTAGCGGGAGTTCTGAATGAGCAGTTCTTC. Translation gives CASSWVAGVLNEQFF.

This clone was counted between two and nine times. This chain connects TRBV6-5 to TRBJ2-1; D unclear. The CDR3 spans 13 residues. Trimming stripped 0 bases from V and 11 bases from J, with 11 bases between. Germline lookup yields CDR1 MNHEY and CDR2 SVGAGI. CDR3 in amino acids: CASSYSLTGKQFF. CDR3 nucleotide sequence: TGTGCCAGCAGTTACTCCTTGACTGGTAAGCAGTTCTTC.

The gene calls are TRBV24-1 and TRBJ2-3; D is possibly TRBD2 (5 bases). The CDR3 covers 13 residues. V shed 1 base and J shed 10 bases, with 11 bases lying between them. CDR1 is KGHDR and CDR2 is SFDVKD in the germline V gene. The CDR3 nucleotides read TGTGCCACCAGTGATTTTATCGGGAAACCGCAGTATTTT. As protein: CATSDFIGKPQYF.

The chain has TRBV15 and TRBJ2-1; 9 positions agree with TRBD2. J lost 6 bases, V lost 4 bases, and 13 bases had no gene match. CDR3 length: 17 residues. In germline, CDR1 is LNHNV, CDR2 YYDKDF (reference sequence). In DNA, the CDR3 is TGTGCCACCAGCACGGACTGGATGGCGGGAGGGATCAATGAGCAGTTCTTC. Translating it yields CATSTDWMAGGINEQFF.

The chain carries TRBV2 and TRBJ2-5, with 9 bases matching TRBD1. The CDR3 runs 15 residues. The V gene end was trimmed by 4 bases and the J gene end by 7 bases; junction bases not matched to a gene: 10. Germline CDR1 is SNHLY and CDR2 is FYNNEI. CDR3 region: CASSAPQGAARTQYF. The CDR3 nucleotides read TGTGCCAGCAGTGCCCCACAGGGGGCAGCTCGGACCCAGTACTTC. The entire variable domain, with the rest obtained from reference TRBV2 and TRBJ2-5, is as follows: EPEVTQTPSHQVTQMGQEVILRCVPISNHLYFYWYRQILGQKVEFLVSFYNNEISEKSEIFDDQFSVERPDGSNFTLKIRSTKLEDSAMYFCASSAPQGAARTQYFGPGTRLLVL.

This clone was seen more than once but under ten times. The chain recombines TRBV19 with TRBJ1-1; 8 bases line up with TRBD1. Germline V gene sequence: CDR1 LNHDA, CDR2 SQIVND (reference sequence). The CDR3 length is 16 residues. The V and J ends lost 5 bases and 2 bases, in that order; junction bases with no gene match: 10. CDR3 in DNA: TGTGCCAGTAGTTCCAGGACAGGGCGGGGAAACACTGAAGCTTTCTTT. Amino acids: CASSSRTGRGNTEAFF. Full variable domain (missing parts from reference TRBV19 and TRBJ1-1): DGGITQSPKYLFRKEGQNVTLSCEQNLNHDAMYWYRQDPGQGLRLIYYSQIVNDFQKGDIAEGYSVSREKKESFPLTVTSAQKNPTAFYLCASSSRTGRGNTEAFFGQGTRLTVV.

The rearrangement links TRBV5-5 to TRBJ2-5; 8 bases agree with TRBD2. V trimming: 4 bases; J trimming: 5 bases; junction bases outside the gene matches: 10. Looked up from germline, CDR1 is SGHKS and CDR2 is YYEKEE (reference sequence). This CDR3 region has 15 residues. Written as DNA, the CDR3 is TGTGCCAGCAGCCCCCCCCCGACTAGCGATGAGACCCAGTACTTC. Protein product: CASSPPPTSDETQYF.

This chain's CDR3 is CASSKGLAVVEQFF. DNA of the CDR3: TGTGCCAGCAGTAAGGGACTAGCGGTCGTTGAGCAGTTCTTC. The chain carries TRBV6-5 and TRBJ2-1; 11 nucleotides match TRBD2. In germline, CDR1 is MNHEY, CDR2 SVGAGI. The V gene end was trimmed by 5 bases and the J gene end by 9 bases; junction bases not matched to a gene: 6. This CDR3 region has 14 residues.

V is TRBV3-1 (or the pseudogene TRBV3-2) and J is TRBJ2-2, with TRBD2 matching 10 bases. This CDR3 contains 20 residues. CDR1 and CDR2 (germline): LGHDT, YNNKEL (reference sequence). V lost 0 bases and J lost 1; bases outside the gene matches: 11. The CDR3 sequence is CASSQDLIEVAGGNTGELFF. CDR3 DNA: TGTGCCAGCAGCCAAGATCTTATAGAGGTAGCGGGGGGGAACACCGGGGAGCTGTTTTTT.